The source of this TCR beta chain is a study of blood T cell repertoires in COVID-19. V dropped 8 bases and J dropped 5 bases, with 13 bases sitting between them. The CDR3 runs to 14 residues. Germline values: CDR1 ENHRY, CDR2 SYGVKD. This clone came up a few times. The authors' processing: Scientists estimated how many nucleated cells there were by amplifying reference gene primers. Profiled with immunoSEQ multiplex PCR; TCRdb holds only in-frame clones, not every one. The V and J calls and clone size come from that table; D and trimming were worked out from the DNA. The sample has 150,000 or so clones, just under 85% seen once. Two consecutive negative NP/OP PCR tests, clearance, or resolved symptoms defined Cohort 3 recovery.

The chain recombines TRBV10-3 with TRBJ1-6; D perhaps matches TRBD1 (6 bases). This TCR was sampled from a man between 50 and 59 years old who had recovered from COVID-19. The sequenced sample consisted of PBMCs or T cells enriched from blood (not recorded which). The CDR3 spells CAIRTQGDNSPLHF. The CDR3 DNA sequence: TGTGCCATCCGAACACAGGGCGATAATTCACCCCTCCACTTT.